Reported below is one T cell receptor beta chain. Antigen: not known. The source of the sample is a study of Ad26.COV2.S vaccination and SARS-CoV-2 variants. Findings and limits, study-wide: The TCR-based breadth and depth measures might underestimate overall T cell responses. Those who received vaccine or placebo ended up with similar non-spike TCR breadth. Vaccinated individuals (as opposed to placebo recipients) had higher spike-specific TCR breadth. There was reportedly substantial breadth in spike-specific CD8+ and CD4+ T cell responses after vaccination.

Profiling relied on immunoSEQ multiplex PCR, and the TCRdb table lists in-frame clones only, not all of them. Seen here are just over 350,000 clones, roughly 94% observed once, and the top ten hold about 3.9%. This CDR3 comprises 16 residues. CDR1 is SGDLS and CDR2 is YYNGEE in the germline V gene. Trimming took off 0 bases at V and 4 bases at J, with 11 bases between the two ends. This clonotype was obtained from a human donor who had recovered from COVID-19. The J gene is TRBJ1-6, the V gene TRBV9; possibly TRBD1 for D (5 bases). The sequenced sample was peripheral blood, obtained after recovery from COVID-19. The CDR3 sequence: CASSVGDRAYNSPLHF. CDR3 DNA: TGTGCCAGCAGCGTAGGGGACCGGGCTTATAATTCACCCCTCCACTTT.